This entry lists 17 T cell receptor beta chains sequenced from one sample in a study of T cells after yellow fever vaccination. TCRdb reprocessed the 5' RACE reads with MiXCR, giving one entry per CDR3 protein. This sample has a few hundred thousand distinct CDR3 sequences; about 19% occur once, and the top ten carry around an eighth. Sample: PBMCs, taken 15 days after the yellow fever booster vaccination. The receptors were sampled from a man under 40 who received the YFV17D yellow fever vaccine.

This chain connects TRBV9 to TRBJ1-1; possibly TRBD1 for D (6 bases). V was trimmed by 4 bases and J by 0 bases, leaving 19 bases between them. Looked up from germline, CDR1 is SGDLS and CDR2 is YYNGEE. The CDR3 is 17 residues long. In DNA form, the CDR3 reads TGTGCCAGCAGCCAAAGGGCGGACAGAGGTTTGAACACTGAAGCTTTCTTT. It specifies CASSQRADRGLNTEAFF.

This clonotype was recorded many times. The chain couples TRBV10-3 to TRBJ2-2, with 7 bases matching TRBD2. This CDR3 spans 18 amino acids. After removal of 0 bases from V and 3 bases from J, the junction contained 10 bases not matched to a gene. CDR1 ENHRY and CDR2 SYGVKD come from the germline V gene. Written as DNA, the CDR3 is TGTGCCATCAGTGAGTCCGGTGAGGCGGGAGTTCACACCGGGGAGCTGTTTTTT. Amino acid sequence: CAISESGEAGVHTGELFF.

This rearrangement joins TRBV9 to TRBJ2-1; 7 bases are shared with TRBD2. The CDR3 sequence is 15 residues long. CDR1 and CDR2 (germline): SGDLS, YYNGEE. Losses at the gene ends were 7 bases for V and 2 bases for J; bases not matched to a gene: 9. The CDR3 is CASGRPGGTYNEQFF. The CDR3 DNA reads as TGTGCCAGCGGTCGACCGGGAGGTACCTACAATGAGCAGTTCTTC.

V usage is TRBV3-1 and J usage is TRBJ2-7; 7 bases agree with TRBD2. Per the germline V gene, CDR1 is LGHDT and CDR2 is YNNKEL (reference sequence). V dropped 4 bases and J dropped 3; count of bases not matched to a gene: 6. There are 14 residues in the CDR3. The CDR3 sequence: CASSRLAVSYEQYF. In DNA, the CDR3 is TGTGCCAGCAGCCGGCTAGCGGTGAGCTACGAGCAGTACTTC.

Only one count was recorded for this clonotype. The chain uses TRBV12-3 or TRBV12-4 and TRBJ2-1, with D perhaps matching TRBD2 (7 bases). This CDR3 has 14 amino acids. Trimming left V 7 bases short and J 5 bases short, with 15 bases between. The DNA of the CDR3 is TGTGCCAGCAAGGGGGGGGCGGATAACAATGAGCAGTTCTTC. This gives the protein CASKGGADNNEQFF.

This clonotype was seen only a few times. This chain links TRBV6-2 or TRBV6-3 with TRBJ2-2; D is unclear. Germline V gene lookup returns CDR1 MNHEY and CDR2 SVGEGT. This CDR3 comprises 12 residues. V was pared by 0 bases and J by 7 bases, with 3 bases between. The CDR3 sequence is CASSYSIGELFF. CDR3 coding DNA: TGTGCCAGCAGTTACTCTATCGGGGAGCTGTTTTTT.

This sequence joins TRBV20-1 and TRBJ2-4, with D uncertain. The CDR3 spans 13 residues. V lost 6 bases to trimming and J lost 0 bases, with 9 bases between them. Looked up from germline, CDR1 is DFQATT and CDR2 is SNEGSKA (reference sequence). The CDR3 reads CSAPTLAKNIQYF. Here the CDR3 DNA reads TGCAGTGCACCGACACTAGCCAAAAACATTCAGTACTTC.

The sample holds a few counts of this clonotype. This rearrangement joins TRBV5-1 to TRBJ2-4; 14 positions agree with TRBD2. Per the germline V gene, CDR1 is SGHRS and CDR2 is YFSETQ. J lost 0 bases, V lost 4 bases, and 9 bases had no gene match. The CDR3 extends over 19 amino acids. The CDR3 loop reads CASSPGTSGSVLAKNIQYF. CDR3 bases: TGCGCCAGCAGCCCGGGGACTAGCGGGAGTGTCCTAGCCAAAAACATTCAGTACTTC.

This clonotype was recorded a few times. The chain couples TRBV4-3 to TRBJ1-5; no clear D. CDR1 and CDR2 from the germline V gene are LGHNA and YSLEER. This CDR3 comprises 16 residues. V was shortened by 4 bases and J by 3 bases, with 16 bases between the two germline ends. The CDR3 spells CASSRVAGPSNQPQHF. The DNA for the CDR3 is TGCGCCAGCAGCCGCGTGGCCGGCCCCTCCAATCAGCCCCAGCATTTT.

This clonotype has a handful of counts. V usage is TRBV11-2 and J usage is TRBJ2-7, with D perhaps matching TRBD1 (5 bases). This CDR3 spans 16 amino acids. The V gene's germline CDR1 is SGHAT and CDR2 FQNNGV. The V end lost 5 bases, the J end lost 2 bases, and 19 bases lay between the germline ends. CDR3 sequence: CASSPTRRERAYEQYF. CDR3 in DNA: TGTGCCAGCAGCCCCACGCGCAGGGAAAGGGCCTACGAGCAGTACTTC. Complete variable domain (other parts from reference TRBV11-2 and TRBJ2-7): EAGVAQSPRYKIIEKRQSVAFWCNPISGHATLYWYQQILGQGPKLLIQFQNNGVVDDSQLPKDRFSAERLKGVDSTLKIQPAKLEDSAVYLCASSPTRRERAYEQYFGPGTRLTVT.

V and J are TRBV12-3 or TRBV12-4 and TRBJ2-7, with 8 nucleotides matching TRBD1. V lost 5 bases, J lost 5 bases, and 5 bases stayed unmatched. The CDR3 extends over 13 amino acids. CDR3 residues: CASSPGQVNEQYF. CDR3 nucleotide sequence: TGTGCCAGCAGTCCGGGACAGGTCAACGAGCAGTACTTC.

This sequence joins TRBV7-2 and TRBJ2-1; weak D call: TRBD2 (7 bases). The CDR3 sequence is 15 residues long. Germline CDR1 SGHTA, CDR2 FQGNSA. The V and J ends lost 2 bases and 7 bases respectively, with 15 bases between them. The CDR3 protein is CASSLRGDYSNEQFF. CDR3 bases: TGTGCCAGCAGCTTAAGGGGGGACTACTCAAATGAGCAGTTCTTC. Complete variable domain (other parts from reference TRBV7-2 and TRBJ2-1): GAGVSQSPSNKVTEKGKDVELRCDPISGHTALYWYRQSLGQGLEFLIYFQGNSAPDKSGLPSDRFSAERTGGSVSTLTIQRTQQEDSAVYLCASSLRGDYSNEQFFGPGTRLTVL.

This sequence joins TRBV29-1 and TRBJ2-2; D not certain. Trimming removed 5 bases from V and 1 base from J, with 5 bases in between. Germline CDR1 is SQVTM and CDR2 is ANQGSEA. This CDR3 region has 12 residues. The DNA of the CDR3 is TGCAGCGTTCACAGGAACACCGGGGAGCTGTTTTTT. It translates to CSVHRNTGELFF.

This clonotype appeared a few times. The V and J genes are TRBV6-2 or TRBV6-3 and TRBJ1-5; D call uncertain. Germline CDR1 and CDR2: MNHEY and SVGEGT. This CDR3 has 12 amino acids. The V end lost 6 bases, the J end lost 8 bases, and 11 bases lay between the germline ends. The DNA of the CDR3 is TGTGCCAGCAGGCGAAGCTGGGAGCCCCAGCATTTT. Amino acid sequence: CASRRSWEPQHF.

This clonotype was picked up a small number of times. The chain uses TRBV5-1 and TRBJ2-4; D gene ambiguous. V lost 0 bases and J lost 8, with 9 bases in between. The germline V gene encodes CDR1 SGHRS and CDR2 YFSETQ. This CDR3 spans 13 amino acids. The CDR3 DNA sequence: TGCGCCAGCAGCTTGGAGGGTCCTGACATTCAGTACTTC. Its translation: CASSLEGPDIQYF.

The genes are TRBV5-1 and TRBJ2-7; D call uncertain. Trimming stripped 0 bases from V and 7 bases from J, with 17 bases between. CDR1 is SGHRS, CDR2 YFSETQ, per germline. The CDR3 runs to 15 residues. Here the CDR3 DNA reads TGCGCCAGCAGCTTGGAGCCCCACCTCGGACCTGAGCAGTACTTC. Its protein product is CASSLEPHLGPEQYF. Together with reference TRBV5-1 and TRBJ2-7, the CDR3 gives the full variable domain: KAGVTQTPRYLIKTRGQQVTLSCSPISGHRSVSWYQQTPGQGLQFLFEYFSETQRNKGNFPGRFSGRQFSNSRSEMNVSTLELGDSALYLCASSLEPHLGPEQYFGPGTRLTVT.

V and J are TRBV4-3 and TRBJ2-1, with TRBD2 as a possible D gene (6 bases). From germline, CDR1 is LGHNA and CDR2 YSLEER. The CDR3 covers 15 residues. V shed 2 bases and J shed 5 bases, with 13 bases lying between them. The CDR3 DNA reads TGCGCCAGCAGCCAAACACGGGGGAAAAACAATGAGCAGTTCTTC. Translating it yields CASSQTRGKNNEQFF.